The rows below give T cell receptor beta chains drawn from one sample of a study of T cell repertoires in ileal Crohn's disease. Assay: immunoSEQ multiplex PCR; the TCRdb copy retains only in-frame clones and omits some. The data show 5,500 to 8,000 clones, roughly 82% seen once. Sequencing was carried out using ileal tissue. The receptors were sampled from an adult with Crohn's disease. The CDR3 runs from the conserved cysteine through the conserved F or W. D genes are given only for firm matches. Clone size is shown for a subset of rows, as once, few, many or a class of expanded clone.

D,V,size,J,CDR3,DNA
-,TRBV2,-,TRBJ2-3,CASAILETDTQYF,TGTGCCAGCGCCATACTCGAGACAGATACGCAGTATTTT
-,TRBV10-3,-,TRBJ2-2,CAILGPGGNTGELFF,TGTGCCATCTTAGGTCCAGGAGGAAACACCGGGGAGCTGTTTTTT
TRBD1,TRBV29-1,few,TRBJ1-2,CSADRGLGGYTF,TGCAGCGCGGACAGGGGGCTGGGTGGCTACACCTTC
-,TRBV18,-,TRBJ1-1,CASSPRTENTEAFF,TGTGCCAGCTCACCACGGACAGAGAACACTGAAGCTTTCTTT
TRBD2,TRBV7-9,-,TRBJ2-1,CASSLGREESNEQFF,TGTGCCAGCAGCTTAGGGCGGGAGGAGTCCAATGAGCAGTTCTTC
-,TRBV27,-,TRBJ1-5,CASSLRDNQPQHF,TGTGCCAGCAGTTTGAGGGACAATCAGCCCCAGCATTTT
-,TRBV6-1,-,TRBJ1-2,CASSIYGYTF,TGTGCCAGCAGCATCTATGGCTACACCTTC
TRBD1,TRBV7-3,-,TRBJ1-5,CASSISPPTGANLNQPQHF,TGTGCCAGCAGCATATCACCTCCGACAGGGGCCAACCTCAATCAGCCCCAGCATTTT
-,TRBV5-1,few,TRBJ1-1,CASSPGTQGEAFF,TGCGCCAGCAGCCCGGGGACCCAGGGGGAAGCTTTCTTT
-,TRBV11-2,-,TRBJ2-1,CASSPRGEGGSYNEQFF,TGTGCCAGCAGCCCGCGGGGAGAGGGAGGATCCTACAATGAGCAGTTCTTC
-,TRBV25-1,once,TRBJ1-3,CASSSAGGPSGNTIYF,TGTGCCAGCTCCTCCGCGGGGGGTCCCTCTGGAAACACCATATATTTT
-,TRBV7-9,-,TRBJ2-5,CASSPLQETQYF,TGTGCCAGCAGCCCCCTCCAAGAGACCCAGTACTTC
-,TRBV27,-,TRBJ2-7,CASSYLGTAAYEQYF,TGTGCCAGCAGTTACCTTGGAACGGCGGCCTACGAGCAGTACTTC
TRBD1,TRBV18,-,TRBJ1-3,CASSWGQMSSGNTIYF,TGTGCCAGCTCATGGGGACAGATGAGCTCTGGAAACACCATATATTTT
-,TRBV20-1,-,TRBJ1-1,CSAKQDTEAFF,TGCAGTGCAAAACAGGACACTGAAGCTTTCTTT
TRBD1,TRBV19,-,TRBJ2-3,CASSMGKDRGADTQYF,TGTGCCAGTAGTATGGGGAAGGACAGGGGGGCAGATACGCAGTATTTT
TRBD1,TRBV6-6,-,TRBJ1-5,CASDSRQGARSQPQHF,TGTGCCAGCGATTCCCGCCAGGGGGCGAGGAGTCAGCCCCAGCATTTT